Listed below are T cell receptor beta chains from one sample, sequenced in a study of graft-versus-host responses after intestinal transplantation. These receptors lack a known antigen. Clones were sequenced by immunoSEQ multiplex PCR, and TCRdb holds only the in-frame ones, with some missing. This table holds 90,000 to 150,000 clones, around 96% found once. The specimen was unstimulated CD8+ T cells sorted from spleen or lymph node cells, collected before intestinal transplant. The receptors derive from a human donor who received an intestinal transplant. Both conserved end residues are part of each CDR3.

V	J	CDR3
TRBV9	TRBJ1-1	CASSVGTLNTEAFF
TRBV7-9	TRBJ2-7	CASRSPRDRGYEQYF
TRBV28	TRBJ1-2	CASSPDTNYGYTF
TRBV9	TRBJ2-3	CASSVGGSGPAVDTQYF
TRBV19	TRBJ2-1	CASSPWVAGENEQFF
TRBV1	TRBJ2-3	CTSSQDLAGVGTTDTQYF
TRBV28	TRBJ2-1	CASSSTSGRRGEQFF
TRBV6-5	TRBJ2-2	CASSPPRTGELFF
TRBV7-9	TRBJ2-7	CASSPAVGSGSTSYEQYF
TRBV19	TRBJ2-3	CASRIGTLSTDTQYF
TRBV6-5	TRBJ1-5	CASRTGENQPQHF
TRBV28	TRBJ2-1	CASSSTGTGNEQFF
TRBV4-1	TRBJ1-1	CASSQEGPANTEAFF
TRBV27	TRBJ1-1	CASSFGRTRTEAFF
TRBV9	TRBJ2-1	CASSVRLAGELEQFF
TRBV28	TRBJ1-2	CASTLGQNLDYGYTF
TRBV6-5	TRBJ2-1	CASSYQVGAYNEQFF
TRBV5-5	TRBJ1-2	CASSLGTDYGYTF
TRBV10-3	TRBJ1-3	CAISESSSGNTIYF
TRBV10-3	TRBJ1-5	CAISESQGNQPQHF
TRBV2	TRBJ2-7	CAIAGADCGQYF
TRBV29-1	TRBJ2-1	CSGRPVGSYNEQFF
TRBV27	TRBJ1-1	CASSTGNTEAFF
TRBV5-1	TRBJ1-5	CASSFEGSKGQPQHF
TRBV28	TRBJ2-1	CASSLWGSYSSYNEQFF
TRBV19	TRBJ2-7	CASSRQTSYEQYF
TRBV19	TRBJ1-2	CASTTGAASGYTF
TRBV27	TRBJ2-3	CASRTDREVPRTDTQYF
TRBV2	TRBJ1-1	CASSDVGGSGTEAFF
TRBV27	TRBJ2-7	CASILTGSSYEQYF
TRBV13	TRBJ2-7	CASSLIGQGRSYEQYF
TRBV28	TRBJ1-4	CASSPTGRVRTNEKLFF
TRBV19	TRBJ1-1	CASSIGPEAFF
TRBV6-6	TRBJ1-4	CASSYSSWEVDEKLFF
TRBV27	TRBJ2-1	CASSVSGSWDEQFF
TRBV5-1	TRBJ2-1	CASSGKDYNEQFF
TRBV11-2	TRBJ2-7	CASSLEGLTGTGDYEQYF
TRBV4-2	TRBJ2-1	CASSQWERESNEQFF
TRBV6-6	TRBJ2-2	CASSYEMRAPGELFF
TRBV7-4	TRBJ1-1	CASSPPSAADTEAFF
TRBV28	TRBJ2-7	CASSLGWASASHEQYF
TRBV4-3	TRBJ2-1	CASRGPGYEQFF
TRBV7-9	TRBJ2-1	CASSSWTGGGGTDYNEQFF
TRBV23-1	TRBJ2-7	CASSQSRGNGYEQYF
TRBV28	TRBJ2-7	CASSPDRSPWDF
TRBV28	TRBJ2-7	CASSLPPSGVYEQYF
TRBV6-5	TRBJ2-7	CASSYLAGSYEQYF
TRBV6-6	TRBJ2-5	CASKLAGGETQYF
TRBV5-6	TRBJ2-7	CASSTRLTTTSGTYYEQYF
TRBV7-8	TRBJ1-1	CASSLDRGLGVNTEAFF
TRBV5-1	TRBJ2-5	CASSTGQGGSQETQYF
TRBV9	TRBJ1-2	CASSGSRQETANYGYTF
TRBV5-1	TRBJ2-7	CASSLAPAGGPEQYF
TRBV5-1	TRBJ2-3	CASSWTGGDTQYF